The sequence of this T cell receptor beta chain was determined in a study of blood T cell repertoires in COVID-19. The CDR3 is made up of 15 amino acids. V was pared by 1 base and J by 4 bases, with 14 bases between. Per germline, CDR1 GTSNPN and CDR2 SVGIG (reference sequence). Clones were read by immunoSEQ multiplex PCR, and TCRdb kept only the in-frame ones, dropping some. The sample lists approximately 150,000 clones; 65% to 90% were seen once. The TCR comes from a woman between 45 and 60 years old in a cohort sampled during active or convalescent COVID-19. What was sequenced was peripheral blood. The chain links TRBV30 to TRBJ1-5; no clear D. The CDR3 here is CAWSALVRHNQPQHF. DNA for the CDR3: TGTGCCTGGAGTGCCCTAGTAAGGCATAATCAGCCCCAGCATTTT.